This entry lists 19 T cell receptor beta chains sequenced from one sample in a study of blood T cell repertoires in COVID-19 (dated by TCRdb to the early 2020s). Library prep was done by the immunoSEQ multiplex PCR assay. The clones in this table, taken by TCRdb from immuneACCESS, are in-frame only. Not every clone is retained; where verified, under half of the shortfall comes from an unresolved V gene, and the cause of the rest is unknown. This sample is represented by some 31,000 clones; over 70% of them were singletons. Of the sample, about 3% falls within the top ten clones. Sample: peripheral blood. The receptors derive from a man aged 65 to 85 with COVID-19, enrolled during active disease.

The chain couples TRBV6-5 to TRBJ1-5; TRBD1 is a possible D gene (6 bases). Germline V gene sequence: CDR1 MNHEY, CDR2 SVGAGI. Trimming took off 6 bases at V and 2 bases at J, with 14 bases between the two ends. CDR3 length: 15 amino acids. CDR3 coding DNA: TGTGCCAGCAGCCTGATGACAGGCGGCAATCAGCCCCAGCATTTT. Its protein is CASSLMTGGNQPQHF.

The chain recombines TRBV18 with TRBJ2-7; 9 bases are shared with TRBD1. V was clipped by 2 bases and J by 0 bases; unmatched bases: 8. The germline V gene encodes CDR1 KGHSH and CDR2 LQKENI. The CDR3 is made up of 17 amino acids. CDR3: CASSPGGGTGSSYEQYF. CDR3 sequence (DNA): TGTGCCAGCTCACCAGGTGGGGGGACAGGGAGCTCCTACGAGCAGTACTTC.

V and J are TRBV6-2 or TRBV6-3 and TRBJ2-7; D gene unclear. The CDR3 is 14 amino acids. CDR1 and CDR2 (germline): MNHEY, SVGEGT. Trimming left V 0 bases short and J 6 bases short, with 12 bases between. CDR3 nucleotide sequence: TGTGCCAGCAGTTACTCGTCATCAGGATCCGAGCAGTACTTC. Its protein product is CASSYSSSGSEQYF.

V is TRBV7-3 and J is TRBJ1-2, with D maybe TRBD1 (5 bases). CDR1 is SGHTA and CDR2 is FQGTGA in the germline V gene. CDR3 length equals 12 residues. The V end lost 5 bases, the J end lost 8 bases, and 12 bases lay between the germline ends. DNA for the CDR3: TGTGCCAGCAGCGCCGGACAAGTGGGCTACACCTTC. Encoded protein: CASSAGQVGYTF.

This sequence joins TRBV18 and TRBJ1-2; D might be TRBD1 (5 bases). Germline V lookup: CDR1 KGHSH, CDR2 LQKENI. This CDR3 contains 13 residues. Trimming pared 4 bases from V and 6 bases from J, leaving 12 bases between. The CDR3 protein is CASSQAGRDGYTF. The CDR3 nucleotides are TGTGCCAGCTCACAGGCAGGGAGGGATGGCTACACCTTC.

The V and J genes are TRBV7-6 and TRBJ2-3, with D perhaps TRBD2 (5 bases). Trimming removed 1 base at V and 1 base at J, with 9 bases between. This CDR3 contains 15 residues. Per germline, CDR1 SGHVS and CDR2 FNYEAQ. This CDR3 reads CASSLVSRGTDTQYF. CDR3 nucleotide sequence: TGTGCCAGCAGCTTAGTGTCGAGGGGCACAGATACGCAGTATTTT.

The table lists this clone with a few counts. The rearrangement links TRBV28 to TRBJ1-1; D remains unclear. The CDR3 consists of 15 residues. Germline CDR1 and CDR2: MDHEN and SYDVKM. Between the trimmed V and J ends, which lost 1 base and 1 base, there was a span of 10 bases. The CDR3 spells CASSLSAAGNTEAFF. The CDR3 DNA follows: TGTGCCAGCAGTTTATCCGCAGCGGGGAACACTGAAGCTTTCTTT.

This clone was seen once. This chain links TRBV4-1 with TRBJ1-6; D is uncertain. Germline CDR1 reads MGHRA; CDR2 reads YSYEKL. Trimming pared 0 bases from V and 6 bases from J, leaving 15 bases between. This CDR3 has 17 residues. The CDR3 DNA reads TGCGCCAGCAGCCAAGAGACCGGCGGGCGAGCTAATTCACCCCTCCACTTT. Its translation: CASSQETGGRANSPLHF.

The V call is TRBV30, the J call TRBJ2-5, with 16 bases lining up with TRBD2. J was trimmed by 5 bases and V by 0 bases; bases with no gene match: 12. The CDR3 length is 19 residues. CDR1 and CDR2 from the germline V gene are GTSNPN and SVGIG (reference sequence). The CDR3 region is CAWSVGGLAGGGMGETQYF. CDR3 coding DNA: TGTGCCTGGAGTGTAGGGGGACTAGCGGGAGGGGGGATGGGGGAGACCCAGTACTTC.

The genes are TRBV6-6 and TRBJ1-1; 7 bases are shared with TRBD1. The ends lost 2 bases at V and 6 bases at J; junction bases unmatched: 12. This CDR3 spans 16 amino acids. CDR1 is MNHNY and CDR2 is SVGAGI in the germline V gene (reference sequence). CDR3 nucleotides: TGTGCCAGCAGTTACCCCAAGGGGGCGCCGGACTCTGAAGCTTTCTTT. Amino acid sequence: CASSYPKGAPDSEAFF.

This rearrangement joins TRBV4-3 to TRBJ1-2; 7 bases line up with TRBD1. The length of the CDR3 is 20 residues. Germline trimming cut 1 base from V and 0 bases from J; bases unmatched to any gene: 17. Germline V CDR1 and CDR2: LGHNA, YSLEER. The CDR3 loop is CASSQGGGTARQGTNYGYTF. The DNA of the CDR3 is TGCGCCAGCAGCCAAGGAGGGGGGACCGCGAGACAGGGAACTAACTATGGCTACACCTTC.

The chain combines TRBV2 with TRBJ2-7; D perhaps matches TRBD1 (7 bases). V lost 4 bases, J lost 4 bases, and 14 bases lay in between. In germline, CDR1 is SNHLY, CDR2 FYNNEI. There are 14 residues in the CDR3. In DNA, the CDR3 is TGTGCCAGCAGTGGCGGGACAGCCTCATACGAGCAGTACTTC. Protein sequence: CASSGGTASYEQYF.

The V gene is TRBV5-1, the J gene TRBJ2-5; 14 bases map to TRBD2. This CDR3 region has 17 residues. CDR1 and CDR2 (germline): SGHRS, YFSETQ. V lost 0 bases and J lost 5; bases outside the gene matches: 6. The CDR3 protein is CASSLGLAGGAEETQYF. The CDR3 DNA reads TGCGCCAGCAGCTTGGGACTAGCGGGAGGGGCGGAGGAGACCCAGTACTTC.

V usage is TRBV6-5 and J usage is TRBJ1-4; 8 nucleotides match TRBD1. This CDR3 is 16 amino acids long. Unmatched junction bases numbered 5, after V lost 0 bases and J lost 5 bases. CDR1 and CDR2 (germline): MNHEY, SVGAGI. CDR3 DNA: TGTGCCAGCAGTTACTCGTCCGGGACAGGCAATGAAAAACTGTTTTTT. Translated: CASSYSSGTGNEKLFF.

This clone appeared a single time. The chain couples TRBV30 to TRBJ2-7; the D gene is possibly TRBD2 (7 bases). With 6 bases removed from V and 6 bases from J, the gap between germline ends came to 21 bases. The germline V gene encodes CDR1 GTSNPN and CDR2 SVGIG (reference sequence). This CDR3 region has 14 residues. The CDR3: CACPRGAGHSEQYF. DNA for the CDR3: TGTGCCTGCCCACGGGGAGCGGGACATTCCGAGCAGTACTTC.

The chain combines TRBV7-2 with TRBJ2-7, with D perhaps TRBD1 (5 bases). The CDR3 loop spans 13 amino acids. The V end was cut by 4 bases, the J end by 6 bases, with 13 bases between. CDR1 SGHTA and CDR2 FQGNSA come from the germline V gene. For the CDR3, the DNA is TGTGCCAGCAGCTCGGTGAGGACATCCGAGCAGTACTTC. Its protein product is CASSSVRTSEQYF.

V and J are TRBV6-6 and TRBJ2-5; TRBD2 matches 11 bases. Germline trimming cut 3 bases from V and 5 bases from J; bases unmatched to any gene: 8. Germline V lookup: CDR1 MNHNY, CDR2 SVGAGI (reference sequence). This CDR3 contains 16 residues. CDR3 residues: CASSYRVAGGLETQYF. CDR3 coding DNA: TGTGCCAGCAGTTATCGGGTAGCGGGAGGGTTGGAGACCCAGTACTTC.

This clone was counted only a few times. The chain carries TRBV27 and TRBJ1-2, with 7 positions matching TRBD1. The germline V gene has CDR1 MNHEY and CDR2 SMNVEV (reference sequence). Losses at the gene ends were 0 bases for V and 8 bases for J; bases not matched to a gene: 3. The length of the CDR3 is 13 residues. Here the CDR3 reads CASSLSGGKGYTF. DNA for the CDR3: TGTGCCAGCAGTTTATCAGGGGGCAAAGGCTACACCTTC.

J is TRBJ1-2 and V is TRBV30, with D perhaps matching TRBD1 (6 bases). From germline, CDR1 is GTSNPN and CDR2 SVGIG (reference sequence). V was shortened by 4 bases and J by 4 bases, with 25 bases between the two germline ends. This CDR3 is built from 17 residues. The CDR3 protein is CAWIQPHTGSRSYGYTF. Here the CDR3 DNA reads TGTGCCTGGATCCAACCTCATACAGGGAGTAGGAGCTATGGCTACACCTTC.